The next 14 T cell receptor beta chains were all read from a single sample in a study of response to subunit inactivated influenza vaccine. Via MiXCR, TCRdb re-called the RT-PCR reads, giving one row per CDR3 protein. Seen here are hundreds of thousands of distinct CDR3 sequences, about 11% observed once, and the top ten hold more than 9.5%. These same data were also listed under a study on T cells expressing NK-cell markers. Per that paper: cDNA encoding TCR beta was synthesized via 5'RACE template switching incorporating UMIs.

The sample in question was PBMCs from blood, obtained on the day of vaccination. All receptors come from a man aged 50-60 years who received an inactivated influenza vaccine.

The gene calls are TRBV5-1 and TRBJ2-7; 8 nucleotides match TRBD1. This CDR3 has 14 residues. After removal of 1 base from V and 7 bases from J, the junction contained 7 bases not matched to a gene. CDR1 SGHRS and CDR2 YFSETQ come from the germline V gene. The CDR3 coding sequence is TGCGCCAGCAGCTTGTTTCAGGGGGCGCTTGAGCAGTACTTC. Protein product: CASSLFQGALEQYF.

The chain carries TRBV29-1 and TRBJ2-5; 7 nucleotides line up with TRBD1. CDR3 size: 14 residues. Germline loops: CDR1 SQVTM, CDR2 ANQGSEA. Germline trimming cut 4 bases from V and 1 base from J; bases unmatched to any gene: 6. The CDR3 region has the DNA TGCAGCGTTGGACAGGGCAGGGGCCAAGAGACCCAGTACTTC. Amino acid sequence: CSVGQGRGQETQYF. The variable domain in full, completed from reference TRBV29-1 and TRBJ2-5, reads SAVISQKPSRDICQRGTSLTIQCQVDSQVTMMFWYRQQPGQSLTLIATANQGSEATYESGFVIDKFPISRPNLTFSTLTVSNMSPEDSSIYLCSVGQGRGQETQYFGPGTRLLVL.

This clonotype was found a few times. The chain has TRBV4-2 and TRBJ1-2; D might be TRBD1 (6 bases). This CDR3 region has 16 residues. CDR1 is LGHNA and CDR2 is YNFKEQ in the germline V gene. Trimming took 0 bases from V and 4 from J, leaving 15 bases between them. CDR3 in DNA: TGTGCCAGCAGCCAAGATTTAAGGGGGAGGGTCTATGGCTACACCTTC. Translating gives CASSQDLRGRVYGYTF.

The gene calls are TRBV4-3 and TRBJ2-6; 11 bases align to TRBD1. Germline V gene sequence: CDR1 LGHNA, CDR2 YSLEER. This CDR3 spans 19 amino acids. Trimming removed 0 bases from V and 2 bases from J; junction bases left unmatched: 6. Here the CDR3 reads CASSQDLVGQGAGANVLTF. The CDR3 nucleotides read TGCGCCAGCAGCCAAGATCTAGTGGGACAGGGGGCTGGGGCCAACGTCCTGACTTTC.

V and J are TRBV7-2 and TRBJ2-1; possible D gene TRBD2, 5 bases. This CDR3 has 15 amino acids. The germline CDR1 and CDR2 sequences are SGHTA and FQGNSA. V was trimmed by 4 bases and J by 9 bases, leaving 19 bases between them. CDR3 DNA sequence: TGTGCCAGCAGCTCACCTCGTGGAGCGGTGGGTGAGCAGTTCTTC. Protein sequence: CASSSPRGAVGEQFF.

This clonotype was recorded a few times. V is TRBV6-1 and J is TRBJ2-7; D unclear. V lost 10 bases and J 6 bases, leaving 22 bases between the germline ends. This CDR3 has 14 residues. The germline CDR1 and CDR2 sequences are MNHNS and SASEGT. The DNA for the CDR3 is TGTGCCACAGCCCCGTATGTTAGGGTAGGCGAGCAGTACTTC. Translation: CATAPYVRVGEQYF.

J is TRBJ2-7 and V is TRBV28; 8 nucleotides align to TRBD2. The ends lost 5 bases at V and 6 bases at J; junction bases unmatched: 9. The CDR3 loop spans 14 amino acids. Per the germline V gene, CDR1 is MDHEN and CDR2 is SYDVKM. The CDR3 region is CASSDGGGFVEQYF. CDR3 in DNA: TGTGCCAGCAGTGACGGGGGGGGGTTCGTCGAGCAGTACTTC.

This clonotype was found many times. The J gene is TRBJ2-5, the V gene TRBV5-1, with D hard to call. Germline V lookup: CDR1 SGHRS, CDR2 YFSETQ. V was pared by 4 bases and J by 9 bases, with 16 bases between. The CDR3 spans 13 residues. DNA for the CDR3: TGCGCCAGCAGCATGGACCCTACCCGGGCCCAGTACTTC. It specifies CASSMDPTRAQYF.

The J gene is TRBJ2-6, the V gene TRBV29-1, with 8 bases matching TRBD2. Trimming at V came to 4 bases and at J to 0 bases, leaving 8 bases not matched to a gene. Per the germline V gene, CDR1 is SQVTM and CDR2 is ANQGSEA. The CDR3 loop spans 17 amino acids. Here the CDR3 DNA reads TGCAGCGTTGGCCGGGAGGGATTTAGCTCTGGGGCCAACGTCCTGACTTTC. This gives the protein CSVGREGFSSGANVLTF. The whole variable domain, remainder taken from reference TRBV29-1 and TRBJ2-6, is SAVISQKPSRDICQRGTSLTIQCQVDSQVTMMFWYRQQPGQSLTLIATANQGSEATYESGFVIDKFPISRPNLTFSTLTVSNMSPEDSSIYLCSVGREGFSSGANVLTFGAGSRLTVL.

This clonotype was seen more than once but under ten times. V usage is TRBV15 and J usage is TRBJ1-2; D unresolved. Germline loops: CDR1 LNHNV, CDR2 YYDKDF (reference sequence). Trimming cost V 2 bases and J 4 bases, with 14 bases left between them. The CDR3 is 15 amino acids. For the CDR3, the DNA is TGTGCCACCAGCAGAAGTGGCGATTTGGTCTATGGCTACACCTTC. This encodes CATSRSGDLVYGYTF.

The chain's CDR3 is CSARDLSSYNSPLHF. The CDR3 bases are TGCAGTGCTAGAGATCTGAGCTCCTATAATTCACCCCTCCACTTT. The V call is TRBV20-1, the J call TRBJ1-6; D unclear. V was trimmed by 0 bases and J by 0 bases, leaving 6 bases between them. Per the germline V gene, CDR1 is DFQATT and CDR2 is SNEGSKA (reference sequence). CDR3 length: 15 amino acids.

This clonotype was detected only a few times. The chain employs TRBV20-1 and TRBJ2-1, with 8 bases matching TRBD1. Losses at the gene ends were 0 bases for V and 7 bases for J; bases not matched to a gene: 8. The CDR3 runs 15 residues. The germline CDR1 and CDR2 sequences are DFQATT and SNEGSKA (reference sequence). The CDR3 is CSARDPDRGGNEQFF. DNA for the CDR3: TGCAGTGCTAGAGATCCCGACAGGGGTGGAAATGAGCAGTTCTTC.

The chain links TRBV10-3 to TRBJ2-1; D possibly uses TRBD1 or TRBD2 (5 bases each). CDR3 length: 13 amino acids. CDR1 and CDR2 from the germline V gene are ENHRY and SYGVKD. The V and J ends lost 4 bases and 2 bases respectively, with 6 bases between them. CDR3 coding DNA: TGTGCCATCAGTGGGGGGACCTACAATGAGCAGTTCTTC. Residues: CAISGGTYNEQFF.

This clonotype showed up many times. The chain has TRBV12-3 or TRBV12-4 and TRBJ1-1; D unresolved. The CDR3 is 14 residues long. The V end lost 5 bases, the J end lost 3 bases, and 13 bases lay between the germline ends. The CDR3 is CASSTTGGDTEAFF. For the CDR3, the DNA is TGTGCCAGCAGTACCACGGGAGGCGACACTGAAGCTTTCTTT.